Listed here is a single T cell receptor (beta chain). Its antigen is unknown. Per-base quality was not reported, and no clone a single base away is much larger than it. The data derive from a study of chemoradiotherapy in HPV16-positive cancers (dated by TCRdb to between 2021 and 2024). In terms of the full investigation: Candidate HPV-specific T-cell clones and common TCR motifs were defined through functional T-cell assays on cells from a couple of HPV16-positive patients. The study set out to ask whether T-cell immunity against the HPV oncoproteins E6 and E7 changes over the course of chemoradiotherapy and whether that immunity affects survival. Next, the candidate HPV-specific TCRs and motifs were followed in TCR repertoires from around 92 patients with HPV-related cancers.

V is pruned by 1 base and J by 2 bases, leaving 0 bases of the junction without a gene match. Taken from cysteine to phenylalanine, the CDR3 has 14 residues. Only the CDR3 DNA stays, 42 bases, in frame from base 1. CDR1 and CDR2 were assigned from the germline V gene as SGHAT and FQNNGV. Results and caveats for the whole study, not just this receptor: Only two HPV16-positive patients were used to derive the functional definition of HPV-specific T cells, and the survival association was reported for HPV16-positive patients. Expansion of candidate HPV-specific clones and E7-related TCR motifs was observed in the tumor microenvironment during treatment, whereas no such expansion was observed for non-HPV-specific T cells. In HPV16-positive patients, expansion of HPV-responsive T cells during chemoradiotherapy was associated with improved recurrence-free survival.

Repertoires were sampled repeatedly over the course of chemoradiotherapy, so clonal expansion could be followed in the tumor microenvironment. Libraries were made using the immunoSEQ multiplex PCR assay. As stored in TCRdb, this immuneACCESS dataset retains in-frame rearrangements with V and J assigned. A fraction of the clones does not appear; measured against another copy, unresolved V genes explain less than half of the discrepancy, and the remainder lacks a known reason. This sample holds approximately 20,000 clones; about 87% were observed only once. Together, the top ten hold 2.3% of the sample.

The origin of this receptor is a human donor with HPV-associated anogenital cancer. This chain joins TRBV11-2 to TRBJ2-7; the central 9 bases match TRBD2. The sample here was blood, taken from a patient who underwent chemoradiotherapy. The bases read TGTGCCAGCAGCTTAGTAGCGGGAGCCTACGAGCAGTACTTC. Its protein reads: CASSLVAGAYEQYF.